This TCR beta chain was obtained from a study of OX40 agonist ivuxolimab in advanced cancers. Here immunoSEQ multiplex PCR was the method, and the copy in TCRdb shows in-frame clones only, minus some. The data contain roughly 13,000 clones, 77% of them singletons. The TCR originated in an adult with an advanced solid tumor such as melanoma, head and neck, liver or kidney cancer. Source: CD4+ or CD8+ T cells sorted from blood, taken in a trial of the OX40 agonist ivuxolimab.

The CDR3 protein is CASSRRSGTYPYEQYF. In DNA form, the CDR3 reads TGTGCCAGCAGTCGCCGGTCGGGAACTTATCCCTACGAGCAGTACTTC. The chain carries TRBV28 and TRBJ2-7; TRBD2 might be the D (5 bases). V lost 5 bases, J lost 2 bases, and 19 bases lay in between. The CDR3 contains 16 residues. The germline V gene has CDR1 MDHEN and CDR2 SYDVKM. The entire variable domain, with the rest obtained from reference TRBV28 and TRBJ2-7, is as follows: DVKVTQSSRYLVKRTGEKVFLECVQDMDHENMFWYRQDPGLGLRLIYFSYDVKMKEKGDIPEGYSVSREKKERFSLILESASTNQTSMYLCASSRRSGTYPYEQYFGPGTRLTVT.